The 11 T cell receptor beta chains given below trace back to one sample, sequenced in a study of CD8 T cells in Susac syndrome. The authors reverse transcribed about 0.45 to 1 ug RNA with random hexamers. A single record per CDR3 protein comes from TCRdb applying MiXCR to the immunoSEQ multiplex PCR reads. The sample consists of under 350,000 distinct CDR3 sequences, 92% of them appearing once. Material: CD4+ T cells from PBMCs. The receptors here all came from a human donor with multiple sclerosis.

This clonotype occurred once. The rearrangement uses TRBV5-4 and TRBJ2-2; 14 bases are a match to TRBD2. The V gene end was trimmed by 0 bases and the J gene end by 6 bases; junction bases not matched to a gene: 4. From germline, CDR1 is SGHNT and CDR2 YYREEE (reference sequence). There are 17 residues in the CDR3. CDR3 in amino acids: CASSLGLAGGQAGELFF. The CDR3 DNA reads TGTGCCAGCAGCTTGGGACTAGCGGGAGGGCAAGCCGGGGAGCTGTTTTTT.

V gene TRBV10-3 combines with J gene TRBJ1-6; D perhaps matches TRBD1 (6 bases). Germline values: CDR1 ENHRY, CDR2 SYGVKD. CDR3 size: 17 residues. V lost 5 bases, J lost 0 bases, and 14 bases lay in between. This CDR3 reads CAISLTGGSSYNSPLHF. CDR3 nucleotides: TGTGCCATCAGTCTGACAGGTGGAAGCTCCTATAATTCACCCCTCCACTTT.

The chain links TRBV7-2 to TRBJ2-4; D possibly corresponds to TRBD2 (7 bases). The CDR3 totals 15 residues. Trimming removed 5 bases at V and 9 bases at J, with 20 bases between. Germline loops: CDR1 SGHTA, CDR2 FQGNSA. CDR3 amino acids: CASSEGGGHGSIQYF. The CDR3 DNA reads TGTGCCAGCAGCGAGGGGGGGGGCCACGGCAGCATTCAGTACTTC.

The chain has TRBV5-6 and TRBJ2-1; 12 nucleotides align to TRBD2. The CDR3 runs 17 residues. With V trimmed by 2 bases and J by 5 bases, 8 bases remained unmatched. Germline V lookup: CDR1 SGHDT, CDR2 YYEEEE. In nucleotides, the CDR3 is TGTGCCAGCAGCTTTACCAAAGGACTAGCGGGGAACAATGAGCAGTTCTTC. It encodes CASSFTKGLAGNNEQFF.

The chain employs TRBV7-2 and TRBJ2-5; 10 bases fit TRBD2. Germline CDR1 is SGHTA and CDR2 is FQGNSA. There are 18 residues in the CDR3. V lost 1 base to trimming and J lost 1 base; unmatched junction nucleotides: 9. The CDR3 loop is CASSLVGGTSAFQETQYF. The CDR3 DNA sequence: TGTGCCAGCAGCTTAGTTGGAGGGACTAGCGCCTTCCAAGAGACCCAGTACTTC.

This clonotype came up once. J is TRBJ1-5 and V is TRBV6-5; TRBD1 is a possible D gene (5 bases). V lost 2 bases, J lost 6 bases, and 11 bases lay in between. The germline V gene encodes CDR1 MNHEY and CDR2 SVGAGI. This CDR3 is built from 14 residues. In nucleotides, the CDR3 is TGTGCCAGCAGTTACCGCTCGGGGGGTCAGCCCCAGCATTTT. Its translation is CASSYRSGGQPQHF.

This rearrangement joins TRBV7-9 to TRBJ2-3; a possible D gene is TRBD2 (6 bases). This CDR3 has 14 amino acids. Trimming removed 3 bases at V and 9 bases at J, with 16 bases between. Germline V gives CDR1 SEHNR, CDR2 FQNEAQ (reference sequence). Written as DNA, the CDR3 is TGTGCCAGCAGCTTCCGAGGGAGGATGGAGACGCAGTATTTT. Protein sequence: CASSFRGRMETQYF.

V usage is TRBV12-5 and J usage is TRBJ1-2, with unresolved D. Trimming stripped 1 base from V and 6 bases from J, with 12 bases between. Germline V gene lookup returns CDR1 LGHNT and CDR2 FRNRAP. The CDR3 is 14 residues long. This CDR3 is CASGLAALGDGYTF. In DNA, the CDR3 is TGTGCTAGTGGTTTGGCCGCCCTCGGAGATGGCTACACCTTC.

The CDR3 loop is CASSYGNSGRASEQYF. The CDR3 DNA is TGTGCCAGCAGTTACGGAAACAGCGGGAGGGCGTCCGAGCAGTACTTC. The chain couples TRBV6-2 or TRBV6-3 to TRBJ2-7; the match to TRBD2 covers 10 bases. The CDR3 loop spans 16 amino acids. Looked up from germline, CDR1 is MNHEY and CDR2 is SVGEGT. With V trimmed by 2 bases and J by 6 bases, 10 bases remained unmatched.

The chain joins TRBV27 to TRBJ2-7; D is unresolved. CDR1 is MNHEY, CDR2 SMNVEV, per germline (reference sequence). V shed 8 bases and J shed 9 bases, with 29 bases lying between them. The CDR3 is 16 amino acids. The CDR3 spells CASSQKSRPPTTVQYF. The CDR3 coding sequence is TGTGCCAGCTCCCAAAAGTCAAGGCCCCCTACGACGGTGCAGTACTTC.

The chain is built from TRBV12-3 or TRBV12-4 and TRBJ2-5; D gene uncertain. CDR3 length: 15 amino acids. Trimming stripped 2 bases from V and 3 bases from J, with 13 bases between. The CDR3 loop is CASSLPFSAEETQYF. The CDR3 region has the DNA TGTGCCAGCAGTTTACCATTTTCAGCTGAAGAGACCCAGTACTTC.